The clone carrying this T cell receptor beta chain was observed a few times. The antigen is undetermined. MiXCR, applied by TCRdb to the 5' RACE reads, yields one record per CDR3 protein. Of about 250,000 distinct CDR3 sequences listed, roughly 18% were seen once; the top ten hold about a third. These data are taken from a study of CD8 T cells in ankylosing spondylitis. General study results and limits: Among TCR beta sequences, a motif of fewer than 10 highly homologous variants appeared characteristic of ankylosing spondylitis blood.

The CDR3 spans 13 residues. The V gene lost 4 bases and the J gene lost 3 bases, with 11 bases spanning the gap. Germline V lookup: CDR1 SGHRS, CDR2 YFSETQ. This TCR came from a male donor with ankylosing spondylitis or in good health (not recorded which). This rearrangement joins TRBV5-1 to TRBJ2-7; D is perhaps TRBD1 (5 bases). Sequenced sample: blood, either unsorted or a sorted T cell fraction (not recorded which). CDR3 loop: CASSLDMHYEQYF. CDR3 nucleotide sequence: TGCGCCAGCAGCCTGGACATGCACTACGAGCAGTACTTC.